This entry lists 30 T cell receptor beta chains sequenced from one sample in a study of T cells in Graves' hyperthyroidism and ophthalmopathy. Amplification yielded TCR beta CDR3 regions, with RNA transcripts as the source. RT-PCR in the first round (using the HTBI primer set) targeted the TCR CDR3. TCRdb ran MiXCR on the multiplex PCR reads and lists one entry per CDR3 protein. The table shows 400,000 to 500,000 distinct CDR3 sequences, with under 15% occurring only once. The sequenced sample was blood. These receptors were taken from a man aged 18 to 29 with Graves' ophthalmopathy.

This clonotype was observed a few times. The CDR3 DNA follows: TGCGCCAGCAGCCAAATGTACAGTAGCACAGATACGCAGTATTTT. Translated, it gives CASSQMYSSTDTQYF. This chain connects TRBV4-1 to TRBJ2-3; D unresolved. V shed 2 bases and J shed 0 bases, with 9 bases lying between them. Germline CDR1 reads MGHRA; CDR2 reads YSYEKL. There are 15 residues in the CDR3.

This clonotype was observed a few times. This chain links TRBV10-2 with TRBJ2-1; D ambiguous. V was clipped by 3 bases and J by 4 bases, with 13 bases between them. The length of the CDR3 is 15 residues. CDR1 and CDR2 from the germline V gene are WSHSY and SAAADI. CDR3 amino acids: CASSDWSLGYNEQFF. The DNA for the CDR3 is TGCGCCAGCAGTGATTGGTCCCTCGGGTACAATGAGCAGTTCTTC.

This clonotype was recorded many times. V is TRBV5-6 and J is TRBJ2-5; D perhaps matches TRBD2 (5 bases). This CDR3 has 15 amino acids. The germline CDR1 and CDR2 sequences are SGHDT and YYEEEE. V dropped 1 base and J dropped 2 bases, with 12 bases sitting between them. The DNA for the CDR3 is TGTGCCAGCAGCTTGTTACGGGGAGAACAAGAGACCCAGTACTTC. Translation: CASSLLRGEQETQYF.

This clonotype was counted between two and nine times. The V call is TRBV29-1, the J call TRBJ2-3, with D possibly TRBD2 on 5 matching bases. Deletions cut 5 bases from V and 3 bases from J, with 12 bases between. This CDR3 is built from 13 residues. The germline gives CDR1 SQVTM, CDR2 ANQGSEA. CDR3 DNA sequence: TGCAGCGTTCTGTTGGAGGCAACAGATACGCAGTATTTT. Translated, it gives CSVLLEATDTQYF.

This clonotype was picked up many times. The chain combines TRBV4-1 with TRBJ2-3; TRBD1 agrees at 8 bases. Unmatched junction bases numbered 12, after V lost 2 bases and J lost 5 bases. The CDR3 sequence is 17 residues long. Germline V gene lookup returns CDR1 MGHRA and CDR2 YSYEKL. The CDR3 DNA is TGCGCCAGCAGCCAATACCCCGGGAGACAGGGGATAGATACGCAGTATTTT. Translated, it gives CASSQYPGRQGIDTQYF.

V is TRBV7-9 and J is TRBJ2-3; the match to TRBD1 covers 9 bases. CDR1 is SEHNR and CDR2 is FQNEAQ in the germline V gene (reference sequence). The CDR3 runs to 14 residues. J was trimmed by 5 bases and V by 5 bases; bases with no gene match: 5. The DNA of the CDR3 is TGTGCCAGCAGCATACAGGGGGCGGAAGATACGCAGTATTTT. Protein: CASSIQGAEDTQYF.

This clonotype was seen repeatedly, ten times or more. J is TRBJ1-1 and V is TRBV12-3 or TRBV12-4, with 7 bases identical to TRBD1. Trimming cost V 6 bases and J 1 base; bases outside gene matches: 5. This CDR3 comprises 14 residues. The CDR3 region has the DNA TGTGCCAGCAGGCCGACAGGGTGGAACACTGAAGCTTTCTTT. Its translation: CASRPTGWNTEAFF.

This clonotype was observed at least ten times. An end of the junction differs from the germline gene, which may be a read error. This rearrangement joins TRBV5-1 to TRBJ1-2; D may be TRBD1 (6 bases). Germline V lookup: CDR1 SGHRS, CDR2 YFSETQ. This CDR3 has 13 residues. The chain's CDR3 is CASSSTGNYGYTF. The CDR3 region has the DNA TGTGCCAGCAGTAGCACAGGGAACTATGGCTACACCTTC.

This clonotype has at least ten counts. V is TRBV20-1 and J is TRBJ2-1, with 9 nucleotides matching TRBD2. Germline V lookup: CDR1 DFQATT, CDR2 SNEGSKA (reference sequence). CDR3 size: 15 residues. V gave up 2 bases and J gave up 6 bases; unmatched junction bases: 8. CDR3 sequence (DNA): TGCAGTGCTAGATACCTAGCGGGAATCGGCAATGAGCAGTTCTTC. It encodes CSARYLAGIGNEQFF.

This clonotype came up many times. The chain couples TRBV2 to TRBJ1-3; D is perhaps TRBD1 (6 bases). Trimming pared 3 bases from V and 3 bases from J, leaving 15 bases between. CDR3 length: 16 residues. Germline V CDR1 and CDR2: SNHLY, FYNNEI. The DNA of the CDR3 is TGTGCCAGCAGTGAGTCTCGGCAGGGGCGTGGAAACACCATATATTTT. It translates to CASSESRQGRGNTIYF.

The V and J genes are TRBV14 and TRBJ2-7; 7 bases match TRBD2. CDR1 is SGHDN, CDR2 FVKESK, per germline. V was clipped by 7 bases and J by 2 bases; unmatched bases: 8. The CDR3 runs to 14 residues. For the CDR3, the DNA is TGTGCCAGCACCCTCCGGGGGGTCCCCTACGAGCAGTACTTC. It is translated as CASTLRGVPYEQYF.

Ten or more counts support this clonotype. The gene calls are TRBV5-1 and TRBJ2-7; TRBD2 matches at 8 bases. J lost 4 bases, V lost 4 bases, and 10 bases had no gene match. Germline CDR1 reads SGHRS; CDR2 reads YFSETQ. This CDR3 is built from 15 residues. CDR3 residues: CASSPFGGADYEQYF. The CDR3 coding sequence is TGCGCCAGCAGCCCGTTCGGGGGGGCGGATTACGAGCAGTACTTC. The full variable domain, rest sourced from reference TRBV5-1 and TRBJ2-7, is KAGVTQTPRYLIKTRGQQVTLSCSPISGHRSVSWYQQTPGQGLQFLFEYFSETQRNKGNFPGRFSGRQFSNSRSEMNVSTLELGDSALYLCASSPFGGADYEQYFGPGTRLTVT.

This clonotype was counted at least ten times. The V gene is TRBV19, the J gene TRBJ1-1, with a tentative D call TRBD1 (5 bases). The CDR3 is 14 residues long. Between the trimmed V and J ends, which lost 7 bases and 0 bases, there was a span of 12 bases. Germline V CDR1 and CDR2: LNHDA, SQIVND (reference sequence). CDR3 nucleotide sequence: TGTGCCAGTATCTCCCGACAGATGAACACTGAAGCTTTCTTT. Translating it yields CASISRQMNTEAFF.

With respect to this clonotype: The CDR3 end shows no conserved phenylalanine or tryptophan, and so a read error is likely. The chain couples TRBV19 to TRBJ2-7, with a weak D call TRBD2 (7 bases). The CDR3 is 14 residues long. V lost 3 bases and J 6 bases, leaving 15 bases between the germline ends. Per the germline V gene, CDR1 is LNHDA and CDR2 is SQIVND (reference sequence). The CDR3 sequence: CASSIGGARGEQYL. In DNA form, the CDR3 reads TGTGCCAGTAGTATTGGGGGGGCGCGTGGCGAGCAGTACCTC.

This clonotype has a count of ten or more. The chain carries TRBV7-9 and TRBJ2-4; weak D call: TRBD1 (7 bases). CDR1 SEHNR and CDR2 FQNEAQ come from the germline V gene (reference sequence). The ends were cut back, 5 bases at V and 0 bases at J, with 14 bases in the middle. CDR3 length equals 16 residues. CDR3 amino acids: CASSTRDSLAKNIQYF. The CDR3 nucleotides read TGTGCCAGCAGCACGCGGGACAGCCTAGCCAAAAACATTCAGTACTTC.

The J gene is TRBJ2-5, the V gene TRBV11-2; D might be TRBD1 (6 bases). Looked up from germline, CDR1 is SGHAT and CDR2 is FQNNGV. This CDR3 is 15 amino acids long. Trimming cost V 6 bases and J 5 bases, with 19 bases left between them. CDR3 protein: CASRPRQAIPETQYF. Here the CDR3 DNA reads TGTGCCAGCAGACCCCGACAGGCAATCCCGGAGACCCAGTACTTC. The full variable domain, its missing parts supplied by reference TRBV11-2 and TRBJ2-5, is EAGVAQSPRYKIIEKRQSVAFWCNPISGHATLYWYQQILGQGPKLLIQFQNNGVVDDSQLPKDRFSAERLKGVDSTLKIQPAKLEDSAVYLCASRPRQAIPETQYFGPGTRLLVL.

The table lists this clonotype with a few counts. This rearrangement joins TRBV9 to TRBJ2-1, with 7 bases fitting TRBD2. The V segment lost 3 bases and the J segment 6 bases; nucleotides outside the gene matches: 6. The CDR3 spans 14 residues. Germline CDR1 is SGDLS and CDR2 is YYNGEE. The CDR3 loop is CASSGAGDLNEQFF. In DNA form, the CDR3 reads TGTGCCAGCAGCGGGGCGGGAGATCTCAATGAGCAGTTCTTC.

In its sample, this clonotype was seen many times. The gene calls are TRBV5-1 and TRBJ1-2; TRBD1 agrees at 9 bases. The CDR3 extends over 14 amino acids. The trim removed 0 bases at V and 7 bases at J, leaving 4 bases unmatched. Germline lookup yields CDR1 SGHRS and CDR2 YFSETQ. CDR3 bases: TGCGCCAGCAGCTTGGGACAGGGGGATCGTGGCTACACCTTC. It specifies CASSLGQGDRGYTF. The full variable domain, in which reference TRBV5-1 and TRBJ1-2 provide the parts outside the CDR3, is KAGVTQTPRYLIKTRGQQVTLSCSPISGHRSVSWYQQTPGQGLQFLFEYFSETQRNKGNFPGRFSGRQFSNSRSEMNVSTLELGDSALYLCASSLGQGDRGYTFGSGTRLTVV.

This sequence joins TRBV30 and TRBJ2-2; D is undetermined. V gave up 7 bases and J gave up 7 bases, with 22 bases separating them. The CDR3 consists of 15 residues. In germline, CDR1 is GTSNPN, CDR2 SVGIG (reference sequence). This CDR3 reads CAYNFLGLPSGELFF. The CDR3 DNA follows: TGTGCCTATAACTTCCTAGGCCTCCCCAGCGGGGAGCTGTTTTTT.

A note on this clonotype: A read error is possible here, since a much larger clone lies one base away. J is TRBJ2-1 and V is TRBV5-6; 10 bases fit TRBD2. CDR1 is SGHDT, CDR2 YYEEEE, per germline. The V segment lost 1 base and the J segment 9 bases; nucleotides outside the gene matches: 7. This CDR3 region has 15 residues. CDR3 DNA sequence: TGTGCCAGCAGCTTGTCGACTAGCGGGTATCCTGAGCAGTTCTTC. Encoded protein: CASSLSTSGYPEQFF.

This clonotype was seen only a few times. The genes are TRBV18 and TRBJ2-7; the D gene is possibly TRBD2 (7 bases). V lost 10 bases and J 4 bases, leaving 20 bases between the germline ends. The CDR3 spans 14 residues. CDR1 and CDR2 (germline): KGHSH, LQKENI. CDR3 in DNA: TGTGCCACCTCTCGGGGGGCGGCCCCATACGAGCAGTACTTC. This translates into CATSRGAAPYEQYF.

CDR3 residues: CASSEWGNEQFF. In DNA, the CDR3 is TGTGCCAGTAGTGAGTGGGGCAATGAGCAGTTCTTC. The chain is built from TRBV19 and TRBJ2-1; D is uncertain. Trimming removed 5 bases from V and 6 bases from J, with 8 bases in between. CDR3 length equals 12 residues. Germline V gene lookup returns CDR1 LNHDA and CDR2 SQIVND (reference sequence).

This clonotype was found many times. J is TRBJ2-7 and V is TRBV7-9; no clear D gene. Germline values: CDR1 SEHNR, CDR2 FQNEAQ (reference sequence). Trimming took 8 bases from V and 8 from J, leaving 13 bases between them. The CDR3 sequence is 11 residues long. Here the CDR3 reads CASGWQEKQYF. CDR3 sequence (DNA): TGTGCCAGCGGCTGGCAGGAGAAGCAGTACTTC.

This clonotype has a count of ten or more. This chain connects TRBV3-1 to TRBJ1-1, with D hard to call. Germline V gene lookup returns CDR1 LGHDT and CDR2 YNNKEL (reference sequence). The germline V and J ends were trimmed by 1 base and 2 bases, with 17 bases remaining between them. The CDR3 totals 17 residues. The CDR3 nucleotides read TGTGCCAGCAGCCAAGCCCTTAGGAGGGCCCAAAACACTGAAGCTTTCTTT. Residues: CASSQALRRAQNTEAFF.

This clonotype came up many times. This chain connects TRBV11-2 to TRBJ2-7; 8 positions agree with TRBD2. Trimming took 2 bases from V and 2 from J; bases not matched to a gene: 5. The CDR3 is made up of 15 amino acids. Germline CDR1 SGHAT, CDR2 FQNNGV. CDR3 nucleotide sequence: TGTGCCAGCAGCTTACGTGGCGGGGGGCCCTACGAGCAGTACTTC. This encodes CASSLRGGGPYEQYF.

V and J are TRBV7-9 and TRBJ1-1; TRBD1 matches 8 bases. Losses at the gene ends were 5 bases for V and 4 bases for J; bases not matched to a gene: 15. This CDR3 spans 17 amino acids. CDR1 and CDR2 from the germline V gene are SEHNR and FQNEAQ (reference sequence). The CDR3 reads CASSPILGQGRGTEAFF. CDR3 sequence (DNA): TGTGCCAGCAGCCCAATTCTTGGACAGGGACGGGGCACTGAAGCTTTCTTT.

This clonotype came up many times. The rearrangement links TRBV7-2 to TRBJ2-5, with TRBD2 matching over 11 bases. The length of the CDR3 is 14 residues. Germline CDR1 and CDR2: SGHTA and FQGNSA. The J segment lost 4 bases and the V segment lost 7 bases, leaving 5 bases of the junction unmatched. CDR3 DNA sequence: TGTGCCAGCACCCTAGCGGGGGGTGCAGAGACCCAGTACTTC. Its translation is CASTLAGGAETQYF.

This rearrangement joins TRBV12-3 or TRBV12-4 to TRBJ2-2; 12 nucleotides line up with TRBD2. The trim removed 4 bases at V and 2 bases at J, leaving 5 bases unmatched. The length of the CDR3 is 17 residues. In DNA, the CDR3 is TGTGCCAGCAGTTCCCCGGGACTAGCGGGCAACACCGGGGAGCTGTTTTTT. Translated, it gives CASSSPGLAGNTGELFF.

Comment on this clonotype: Since a much larger clone is just one base distant, this may be a read error. J is TRBJ1-6 and V is TRBV2; 7 bases align to TRBD1. Per germline, CDR1 SNHLY and CDR2 FYNNEI. V lost 5 bases, J lost 7 bases, and 11 bases stayed unmatched. This CDR3 is 16 amino acids long. The CDR3 DNA reads as TGTGCCAGCAGTAATCCCACAGGGGCGGTGAATTCACCCCTCCACTTT. It is translated as CASSNPTGAVNSPLHF.

This clonotype showed up just a few times. V usage is TRBV11-3 and J usage is TRBJ2-4; D may be TRBD2 (5 bases). The CDR3 has 16 residues. Germline-derived CDR1 and CDR2 are SGHNT and YENEEA. Trimming shortened V by 7 bases and J by 2 bases, and 18 bases separated the two germline ends. This CDR3 reads CASTKGDGITKNIQYF. The CDR3 DNA reads TGTGCCAGCACCAAAGGTGACGGGATTACCAAAAACATTCAGTACTTC.